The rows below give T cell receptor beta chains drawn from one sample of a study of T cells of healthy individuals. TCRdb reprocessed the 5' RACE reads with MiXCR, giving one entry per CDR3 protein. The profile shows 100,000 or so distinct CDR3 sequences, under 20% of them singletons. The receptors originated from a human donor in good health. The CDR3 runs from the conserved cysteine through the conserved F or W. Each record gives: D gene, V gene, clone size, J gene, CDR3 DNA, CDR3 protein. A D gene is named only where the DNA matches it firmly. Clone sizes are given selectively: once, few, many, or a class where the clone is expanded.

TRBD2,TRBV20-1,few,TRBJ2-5,TGCAGTGCCCCCCCCCGCACTAGCGGGATGGAAGAGACCCAGTACTTC,CSAPPRTSGMEETQYF
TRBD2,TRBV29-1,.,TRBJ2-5,TGCAGCGTTGAAGGGGCTAGCGGGCAAGAGACCCAGTACTTC,CSVEGASGQETQYF
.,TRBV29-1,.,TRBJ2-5,TGCAGCGTTGTGATTGGGGAGACCCAGTACTTC,CSVVIGETQYF
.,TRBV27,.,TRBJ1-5,TGTGCCAGCAGCCCACAGACAGGTTATGCCCCCAATCAGCCCCAGCATTTT,CASSPQTGYAPNQPQHF
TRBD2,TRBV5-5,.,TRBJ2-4,TGTGCCAGCAGCTTGAGCGGGGCGGGAAGGGACATTCAGTACTTC,CASSLSGAGRDIQYF
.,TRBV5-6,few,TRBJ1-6,TGTGCCAGCAGCTTGGGGCTGGGGAATTCACCCCTCCACTTT,CASSLGLGNSPLHF
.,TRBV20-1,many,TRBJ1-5,TGCAGTGTCGGGGATTGGGATCAGCCCCAGCATTTT,CSVGDWDQPQHF
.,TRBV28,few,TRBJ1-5,TGTGCCAGCAGTTTAAGAACCGGCATCAATACCCAGCATTTT,CASSLRTGINTQHF
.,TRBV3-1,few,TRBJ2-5,TGTGCCAGCAGCCACAACCAAGAGACCCAGTACTTC,CASSHNQETQYF
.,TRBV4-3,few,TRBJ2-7,TGCGCCAGCAGCCAAGATTATACTCTTCAGGGGGAGCAGTACTTC,CASSQDYTLQGEQYF
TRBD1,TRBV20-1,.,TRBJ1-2,TGCAGTGCTAGAGAAGGGACAGTTAACTATGGCTACACCTTC,CSAREGTVNYGYTF
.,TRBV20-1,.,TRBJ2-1,TGCAGTGCTAGAGATCGGGACTTATACAATGAGCAGTTCTTC,CSARDRDLYNEQFF
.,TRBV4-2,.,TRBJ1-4,TGTGCCAGCAGCCAGATACAGGCCGCAACTAATGAAAAACTGTTTTTT,CASSQIQAATNEKLFF
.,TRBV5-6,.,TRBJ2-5,TGTGCCAGCAGCGGGTGGAGGCTACAAGAGACCCAGTACTTC,CASSGWRLQETQYF
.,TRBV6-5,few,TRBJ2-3,TGTGCCAGCAGTTACATGGGAGCGCAGTATTTT,CASSYMGAQYF
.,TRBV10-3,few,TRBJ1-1,TGTGCCATCAGTGGTGAAGGCCCGAACACTGAAGCTTTCTTT,CAISGEGPNTEAFF
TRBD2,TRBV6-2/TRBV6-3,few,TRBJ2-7,TGTGCCAGCAGTTACGTCATAGCAGGACTAGCGGACTACGAGCAGTACTTC,CASSYVIAGLADYEQYF
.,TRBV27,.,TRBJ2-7,TGTGCCAGCAGTTTATCCAGGGCAGACGAGCAGTACTTC,CASSLSRADEQYF
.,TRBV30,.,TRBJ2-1,TGTGCCTGGACTCCTCTGGGGGCCTACAATGGGCAGTTCTTC,CAWTPLGAYNGQFF
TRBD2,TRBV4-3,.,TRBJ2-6,TGCGCCAGCAGCCAAAGGACTAGCGGGGGTTCAGGGGCCAACGTCCTGACTTTC,CASSQRTSGGSGANVLTF
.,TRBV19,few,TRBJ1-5,TGTGCCAGTACACGAGACAGAGCTTATCAGCCCCAGCATTTT,CASTRDRAYQPQHF
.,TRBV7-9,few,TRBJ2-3,TGTGCCAGTCTGGGACCCACAGATACGCAGTATTTT,CASLGPTDTQYF
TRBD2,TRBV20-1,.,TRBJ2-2,TGCAGTGCCGCGTCACGGGGGGGCCTTCTCAGGGAGCTGTTTTTT,CSAASRGGLLRELFF
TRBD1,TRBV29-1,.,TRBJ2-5,TGCAGCGTTCTCACGGACAGGGATGGCAAGACCCAGTACTTC,CSVLTDRDGKTQYF
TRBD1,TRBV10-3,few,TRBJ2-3,TGTGCCATCAGTGAGGGAGGGACAGGGTCAGTAGATACGCAGTATTTT,CAISEGGTGSVDTQYF
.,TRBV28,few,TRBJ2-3,TGTGCCAGCAGTGAGTACATGACCGCGCAGTATTTT,CASSEYMTAQYF
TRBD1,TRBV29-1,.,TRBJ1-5,TGCAGCGTTTCTCCCGGGACAGGGTTTAATCAGCCCCAGCATTTT,CSVSPGTGFNQPQHF
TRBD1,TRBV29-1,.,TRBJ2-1,TGCAGCGCCCTGTACAGGGGGCCCTACAATGAGCAGTTCTTC,CSALYRGPYNEQFF